This record covers a single T cell receptor (beta chain). It has no known antigen specificity. No base qualities exist here, and no much larger clone lies one base off it. The sample's treatment or condition label, decoded: around 19 received Ad26.COV2.S at low or high dose, single or two shots; about 5 received placebo; per-sample allocation not given. Repertoires of vaccine and placebo recipients were sequenced from samples taken on day 63 after the first injection. In Cohort 1b, fewer than 30 adults aged 18-55 years were enrolled at a single site in Boston, USA, between 29 July and 7 August 2020. Ad26.COV2.S consisted of a replication-incompetent adenovirus type 26 vector by which a prefusion-stabilized SARS-CoV-2 spike protein from the original Wuhan strain was expressed. The sample originates from a study of Ad26.COV2.S vaccination and SARS-CoV-2 variants (dated by TCRdb to about 2021). For the wider study: Donors in the vaccine arm were drawn from COV1001, a multicentre, randomized, double-blind, placebo-controlled phase I-IIa trial testing Ad26.COV2.S in healthy adults. Blinding of investigators to trial group allocation was maintained during experiments and outcome assessment. TCRbeta repertoire sequencing was used to assess the specificity and breadth of SARS-CoV-2-reactive T cell receptors after Ad26.COV2.S vaccination. Trial participants were randomized into five groups of five: low-dose or high-dose Ad26.COV2.S given once or twice, or placebo on both occasions. Ad26.COV2.S was given intramuscularly at 5x10^10 or 1x10^11 viral particles, as a single shot or as two shots 56 days apart. The TCR-sequenced set comprised about 30 samples: some 19 Ad26.COV2.S vaccine recipients, 5 placebo recipients and 8 SARS-CoV-2 convalescent individuals.

What the study reported, not specific to this receptor: Vaccine and placebo recipients had comparable non-spike TCR breadth, which fits with the vaccine containing only spike. After vaccination, spike-specific CD8+ and CD4+ T cell responses were reported to show substantial breadth. Higher spike-specific TCR breadth was observed in Ad26.COV2.S recipients than in placebo recipients (P = 0.0014). It was noted by the authors that total T cell responses may have been underestimated by the TCR breadth and depth analyses. The study was not powered for comparison of responses between vaccine doses or regimens.

From a lookup of the germline V gene, CDR1 and CDR2 are LGHNA and YSLEER. V and J are truncated by 0 bases and 1 base respectively, leaving an intervening sequence of 12 bases. From the cysteine up to the phenylalanine, the CDR3 has a length of 16 residues. The only DNA kept is the CDR3, 48 bases in frame from the first base. TCRbeta CDR3 regions were sequenced with the immunoSEQ Assay. After extraction, genomic DNA underwent amplification by bias-controlled multiplex PCR, followed by high-throughput sequencing. The study's processing was this. To quantify the absolute abundance of each unique TCRbeta CDR3 region, sequences were collapsed and filtered. T cell fraction was estimated by normalizing TCRbeta template counts to usable DNA, with usable DNA measured through amplification of reference genes found in all nucleated cells. Repertoire TCRs were annotated as SARS-CoV-2-specific when V gene, CDR3 amino acid sequence and J gene were exactly matched to a known reactive TCR set. The reference SARS-CoV-2 TCR set was derived from MIRA and filtered for enrichment in COVID-19-positive ImmuneCODE repertoires, a step that removed public or cross-reactive TCRs. Based on the MIRA antigens, annotated TCRs were further analysed at the level of specific ORF or position within ORF. Breadth was defined as annotated unique rearrangements over total unique productive rearrangements; depth was the summed frequency of those rearrangements. TCR breadth was compared between groups using two-sided Wilcoxon rank-sum tests. Here the immuneACCESS table is served through TCRdb, limited to in-frame sequences with V and J called. Missing clones are a known gap in these copies; in checked studies unresolved V genes cover under half, and the rest lacks a known reason. The V and J calls and clone size come from that table; D and trimming were worked out from the DNA. The sample table lists 250,000 or so clones, 70% to 90% of them with a count of one. Less than 3% of the sample comes from the top ten.

The source material was peripheral blood, sampled in a trial of Ad26.COV2.S vaccine versus placebo. This receptor was obtained from a person aged 18 to 59 who received the Ad26.COV2.S COVID-19 vaccine or a placebo. Recombination joined TRBV4-3 with TRBJ1-1; a tentative D match to TRBD1 spans 5 bases. The DNA reads TGCGCCAGCAGCCAAGAGGTCCCTGGGGGGAACACTGAAGCTTTCTTT. It is translated as CASSQEVPGGNTEAFF.